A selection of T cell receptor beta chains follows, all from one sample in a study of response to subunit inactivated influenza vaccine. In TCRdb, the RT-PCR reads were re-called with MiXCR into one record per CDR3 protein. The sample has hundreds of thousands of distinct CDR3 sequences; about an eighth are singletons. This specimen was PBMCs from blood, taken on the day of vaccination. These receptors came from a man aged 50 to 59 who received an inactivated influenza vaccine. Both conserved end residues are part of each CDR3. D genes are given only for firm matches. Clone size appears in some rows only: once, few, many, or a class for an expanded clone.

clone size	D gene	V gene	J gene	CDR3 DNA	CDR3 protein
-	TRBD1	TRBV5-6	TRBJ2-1	TGTGCCAGTTCATCGGCAGGGGGCTACAATGAGCAGTTCTTC	CASSSAGGYNEQFF
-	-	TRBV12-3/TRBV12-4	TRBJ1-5	TGTGCCAGCAGTTTCGGGGGGCTCAGCAATCAGCCCCAGCATTTT	CASSFGGLSNQPQHF
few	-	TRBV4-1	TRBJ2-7	TGCGCCAGCAGCCACCTAGGAGCGGAGCAGTACTTC	CASSHLGAEQYF
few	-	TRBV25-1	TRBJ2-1	TGTGCCAGCAGTGAAGGGCCAAGGGAATGGCCCTACAATGAGCAGTTCTTC	CASSEGPREWPYNEQFF
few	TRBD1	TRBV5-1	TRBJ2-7	TGCGCCAGCAGCTTGTCCGGGCAGGGGGCAGGATACGAGCAGTACTTC	CASSLSGQGAGYEQYF
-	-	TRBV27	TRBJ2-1	TGTGCCAGCAGTTCCCTAGGAACGGGGAATCAGCAGTTCTTC	CASSSLGTGNQQFF
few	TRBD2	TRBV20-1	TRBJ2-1	TGCAGTGTCCTACCCCCGGGACTAGCGGGCGGATCCCGGAGCTCCTACAATGAGCAGTTCTTC	CSVLPPGLAGGSRSSYNEQFF
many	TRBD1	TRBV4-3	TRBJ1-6	TGCGCCAGCAGCCAAACCGGACAGGGTAATTCACCCCTCCACTTT	CASSQTGQGNSPLHF
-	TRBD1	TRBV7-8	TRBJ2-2	TGTGCCAGCAGCGATACAGGGGCCGGGGAGCTGTTTTTT	CASSDTGAGELFF
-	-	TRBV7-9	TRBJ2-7	TGTGCCAGCAGCTTAGGGTCGGGGGTCGAGCAGTACTTC	CASSLGSGVEQYF
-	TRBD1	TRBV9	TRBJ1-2	TGTGCCAGCAGCAACCGGGACAGGTCTGCCTATGGCTACACCTTC	CASSNRDRSAYGYTF
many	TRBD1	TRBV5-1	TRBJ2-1	TGCGCCAGCAGCGGTACAGGGGGCAGCTACAATGAGCAGTTCTTC	CASSGTGGSYNEQFF
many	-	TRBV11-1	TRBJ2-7	TGTGCCAGCAGCTTAGCGAGGACCTACGAGCAGTACTTC	CASSLARTYEQYF
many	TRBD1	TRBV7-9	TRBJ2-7	TGTGCCAGCAGCTTAGCGTTCACAGGGGACGAGCAGTACTTC	CASSLAFTGDEQYF
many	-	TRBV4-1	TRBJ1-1	TGCGCCAGCAGCCAAGATCTCGGCAGACTGAACACTGAAGCTTTCTTT	CASSQDLGRLNTEAFF
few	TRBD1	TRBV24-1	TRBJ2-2	TGTGCCACCAGTGATTTGCAATGGACAGGGAACACCGGGGAGCTGTTTTTT	CATSDLQWTGNTGELFF
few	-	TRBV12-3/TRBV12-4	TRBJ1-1	TGTGCCAGCACCCAGTCAACAGGGTACACTGAAGCTTTCTTT	CASTQSTGYTEAFF
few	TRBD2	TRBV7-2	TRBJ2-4	TGTGCCAGCAGCTCTGCGGGAGTCGGGGTCAGAAACATTCAGTACTTC	CASSSAGVGVRNIQYF
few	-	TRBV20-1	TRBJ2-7	TGCAGTGCTTCCCCCCGTAGCGCCCCTCTCTCCTACGAGCAGTACTTC	CSASPRSAPLSYEQYF
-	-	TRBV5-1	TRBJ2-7	TGCGCCAGCAGCTCGGGGCCGACCACTACCGAGCAGTACTTC	CASSSGPTTTEQYF
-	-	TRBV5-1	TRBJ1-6	TGCGCCAGCAGCCCCCGGGACACCCTGAATTCACCCCTCCACTTT	CASSPRDTLNSPLHF
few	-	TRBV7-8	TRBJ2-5	TGTGCCAGCAGCCTCCCAACTACAGCACCCGAGACCCAGTACTTC	CASSLPTTAPETQYF
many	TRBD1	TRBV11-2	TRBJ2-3	TGTGCCAGCAGCCCCCGACAGGGATCAGATACGCAGTATTTT	CASSPRQGSDTQYF
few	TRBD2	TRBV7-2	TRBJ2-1	TGTGCCAGCAGCTTAGTCCTAGCGGGGGGTGGTGAGCAGTTCTTC	CASSLVLAGGGEQFF
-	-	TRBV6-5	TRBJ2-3	TGTGCCAGCAGTTCTAGGAGAGGGAGGCGGGCAGATACGCAGTATTTT	CASSSRRGRRADTQYF
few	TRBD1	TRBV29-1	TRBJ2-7	TGCAGCGTTGAAGATGACGGACAGGGTATCGACGAGCAGTACTTC	CSVEDDGQGIDEQYF
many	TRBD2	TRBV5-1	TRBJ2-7	TGCGCCAGCCATGAAAGCGGGAGTCGGTCCGAGCAGTACTTC	CASHESGSRSEQYF
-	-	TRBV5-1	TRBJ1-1	TGCGCCAGCAGCTGGGACACGAACACTGAAGCTTTCTTT	CASSWDTNTEAFF
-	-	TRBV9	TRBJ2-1	TGTGCCAGCAGCGTAGTCCAGGGGAATGAGCAGTTCTTC	CASSVVQGNEQFF
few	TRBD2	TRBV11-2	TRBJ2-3	TGTGCCAGCAGCTTATCTGCGGGGGGGAGGACAGATACGCAGTATTTT	CASSLSAGGRTDTQYF
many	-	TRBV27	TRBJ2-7	TGTGCCAGCAGCCGAAAAAGCTCCTACGAGCAGTACTTC	CASSRKSSYEQYF
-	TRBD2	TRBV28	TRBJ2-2	TGTGCCAGCAGTTTACCTCCAGGAGCGGGAGGAACCGGGGAGCTGTTTTTT	CASSLPPGAGGTGELFF
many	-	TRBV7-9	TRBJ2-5	TGTGCCAGCAGATTCGGAGAGACCCAGTACTTC	CASRFGETQYF
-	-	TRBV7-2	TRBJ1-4	TGTGCCAGCAGCCCGCAGGGAAATGAAAAACTGTTTTTT	CASSPQGNEKLFF
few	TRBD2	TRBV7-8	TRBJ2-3	TGTGCCAGCAGCTTAATGGCTAGCGGGGGGCGTGATACGCAGTATTTT	CASSLMASGGRDTQYF
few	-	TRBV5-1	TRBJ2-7	TGCGCCAGCAGCCTACGGACTGTCGGGGGCGGAATCTCCTACGAGCAGTACTTC	CASSLRTVGGGISYEQYF
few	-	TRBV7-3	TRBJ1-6	TGTGCCAGCAGCTTAACGAAGGAATCACCCCTCCACTTT	CASSLTKESPLHF
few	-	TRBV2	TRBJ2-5	TGTGCCAGCGGCAAAGGGGCCTCGGAAGAGACCCAGTACTTC	CASGKGASEETQYF
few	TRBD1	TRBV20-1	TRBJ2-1	TGCAGTGCTGGGGACAGAGGCCTGGGGAATGAGCAGTTCTTC	CSAGDRGLGNEQFF
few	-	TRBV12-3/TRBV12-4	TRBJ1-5	TGTGCCAGCAGTTTCAGTGAGAATCAGCCCCAGCATTTT	CASSFSENQPQHF
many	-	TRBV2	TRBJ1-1	TGTGCCAGCAGACAGGAGGCGAACACTGAAGCTTTCTTT	CASRQEANTEAFF
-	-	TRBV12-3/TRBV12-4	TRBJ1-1	TGTGCCAGCAAGGGTACGAGGGAAGCTTTCTTT	CASKGTREAFF
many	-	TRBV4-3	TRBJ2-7	TGCGCCAGCAGCCAGGGGAGGGGGGTTTTCTACGAGCAGTACTTC	CASSQGRGVFYEQYF
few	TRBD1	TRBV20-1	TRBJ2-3	TGCAGTGCTAGATCCCCAGGTCGAGGGGGCCGAAGCACAGATACGCAGTATTTT	CSARSPGRGGRSTDTQYF
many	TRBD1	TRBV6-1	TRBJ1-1	TGTGCCAGCAGGGGGACAGGGGTGAGCACTGAAGCTTTCTTT	CASRGTGVSTEAFF
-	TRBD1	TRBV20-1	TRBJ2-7	TGCAGTGCTATCCATGCCAGGGGGATCTCGAACTACGAGCAGTACTTC	CSAIHARGISNYEQYF
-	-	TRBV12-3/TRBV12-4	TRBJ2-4	TGTGCCAGCAGCACCTCCAAAAACATTCAGTACTTC	CASSTSKNIQYF
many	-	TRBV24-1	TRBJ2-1	TGTGCCACCAGTGATTCTAGGACGGAACGTGGTGAGCAGTTCTTC	CATSDSRTERGEQFF
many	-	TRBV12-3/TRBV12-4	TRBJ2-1	TGTGCCAGCAGTCGACTGACCCGCGGGGAGCAGTTCTTC	CASSRLTRGEQFF
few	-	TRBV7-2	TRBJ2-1	TGTGCCAGCAGCCCAACGCTGGGTGAGCAGTTCTTC	CASSPTLGEQFF
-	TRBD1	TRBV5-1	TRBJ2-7	TGCGCCAGCAGCGCTAACCCCAGGGGGCGCAGAAACGAGCAGTACTTC	CASSANPRGRRNEQYF
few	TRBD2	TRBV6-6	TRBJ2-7	TGTGCCAGCGCCGGGACTAGCGGCGAGCAGTACTTC	CASAGTSGEQYF
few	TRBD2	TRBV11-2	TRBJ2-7	TGTGCCAGCAGCCCTAGGGACTACTACGAGCAGTACTTC	CASSPRDYYEQYF